The 20 T cell receptor beta chains below all came from one sample that was sequenced in a study of T cell repertoires in breast cancer. A second nested PCR with blocking oligonucleotides suppressed unpaired genes. One entry per CDR3 protein, called by TCRdb with MiXCR from the emulsion pairing reads. The sample contains about 390 distinct CDR3 sequences, roughly half of which appear only once. Paired alpha-beta TCRs of CD8+ T cells were analyzed by expanded emulsion RT-PCR. Sequenced input: CD8+ T cells. The receptor set was obtained from a pool of human donors with breast cancer or a healthy control (not recorded which).

This clonotype occurred a few times. One junction end disagrees with the germline gene, perhaps due to a read error. V gene TRBV6-1 combines with J gene TRBJ1-5, with a possible D match to TRBD1 (6 bases). The CDR3 sequence is 16 residues long. Germline CDR1 MNHNS, CDR2 SASEGT. CDR3 coding DNA: TGTGCCAGCAGTCCGAGGGGGGAGGGGGACAATCAGCCTCAGCATTTT. Its translation: CASSPRGEGDNQPQHF.

This clonotype came up a few times. The V gene is TRBV7-6, the J gene TRBJ1-1; possible D gene TRBD1, 5 bases. The CDR3 is 14 residues long. Germline V lookup: CDR1 SGHVS, CDR2 FNYEAQ. V lost 4 bases and J 1 base, leaving 10 bases between the germline ends. CDR3 in DNA: TGTGCCAGCAGCTCTACAGGTTCGAACACTGAAGCTTTCTTT. Its translation is CASSSTGSNTEAFF. The whole variable domain, filled in from reference TRBV7-6 and TRBJ1-1, reads GAGVSQSPRYKVTKRGQDVALRCDPISGHVSLYWYRQALGQGPEFLTYFNYEAQQDKSGLPNDRFSAERPEGSISTLTIQRTEQRDSAMYRCASSSTGSNTEAFFGQGTRLTVV.

This clonotype was found once. J is TRBJ2-1 and V is TRBV7-3; the D gene could be TRBD1 or TRBD2 (6 bases each). Germline CDR1 is SGHTA and CDR2 is FQGTGA. V lost 3 bases to trimming and J lost 7 bases, with 10 bases between them. This CDR3 contains 13 residues. As DNA, the CDR3 is TGTGCCAGCAGCTTTAAGGGGGGTAATGAGCAGTTCTTC. This gives the protein CASSFKGGNEQFF.

This clonotype was picked up one time. This chain uses TRBV7-2 with TRBJ2-5, with no clear D. The germline gives CDR1 SGHTA, CDR2 FQGNSA. V lost 7 bases and J 1 base, leaving 19 bases between the germline ends. The CDR3 consists of 16 residues. The CDR3 DNA reads as TGTGCCAGCAAAGGTGTGTTTGTAAGCCTCCAAGAGACCCAGTACTTC. Protein product: CASKGVFVSLQETQYF.

V usage is TRBV7-6 and J usage is TRBJ2-1; possible D gene TRBD1, 6 bases. Germline loops: CDR1 SGHVS, CDR2 FNYEAQ. The length of the CDR3 is 12 residues. V lost 3 bases, J lost 9 bases, and 9 bases lay in between. The CDR3 coding sequence is TGTGCCAGCAGCTTTTTAGGGGGTGAGCAGTTCTTC. Protein: CASSFLGGEQFF.

This clonotype showed up just once. The rearrangement joins TRBV7-9 to TRBJ2-3; TRBD1 or TRBD2 may be the D gene (5 bases each). Germline CDR1 reads SEHNR; CDR2 reads FQNEAQ (reference sequence). Trimming took 3 bases from V and 4 from J, leaving 11 bases between them. There are 14 residues in the CDR3. CDR3 loop: CASSLEQGPDTQYF. Written as DNA, the CDR3 is TGTGCCAGCAGCTTGGAGCAGGGACCAGATACGCAGTATTTT.

Turning to this clonotype: A single base separates this from a much larger clone, so it may be a read error. The V and J genes are TRBV12-3 or TRBV12-4 and TRBJ1-1, with D perhaps TRBD1 (6 bases). The CDR3 sequence is 14 residues long. The CDR3 spells CAISFGGKNTEAFF. The CDR3 nucleotides are TGTGCCATCAGTTTCGGGGGCAAGAACACTGAAGCTTTCTTT.

CDR3 loop: CASSWTGGRNDEAFF. Here the CDR3 DNA reads TGTGCCAGCAGCTGGACAGGGGGAAGGAACGATGAAGCTTTCTTT. The V gene is TRBV7-3, the J gene TRBJ1-1, with TRBD1 matching over 10 bases. Trimming removed 4 bases from V and 7 bases from J; junction bases left unmatched: 9. This CDR3 spans 15 amino acids. Germline CDR1 and CDR2: SGHTA and FQGTGA.

This clonotype was seen a single time. Because the CDR3 is missing its conserved closing phenylalanine or tryptophan, this is likely a read error. The limits of the CDR3 on the DNA are not certain, so only TCRdb's listed CDR3 is given. The chain carries TRBV7-2 and TRBJ2-7; the DNA was not compared with TRBD1, the D call given in the table. CDR1 and CDR2 (germline): SGHTA, FQGNSA. The CDR3 has 13 amino acids, counting both end residues. Here the CDR3 reads CASSPRTGYEQDC.

This rearrangement joins TRBV7-3 to TRBJ1-5; D not resolved. The CDR3 has 12 amino acids. Trimming left V 5 bases short and J 5 bases short, with 7 bases between. The germline CDR1 and CDR2 sequences are SGHTA and FQGTGA. The CDR3 DNA is TGTGCCAGCAGCGGCGAAGATCAGCCCCAGCATTTT. It codes for CASSGEDQPQHF.

The V and J genes are TRBV7-6 and TRBJ2-1; perhaps TRBD2 as D (6 bases). Per the germline V gene, CDR1 is SGHVS and CDR2 is FNYEAQ. This CDR3 is 13 amino acids long. The V end lost 0 bases, the J end lost 6 bases, and 6 bases lay between the germline ends. The CDR3, as DNA: TGTGCCAGCAGCTTAGCGGGGGGCAATGAGCAGTTCTTC. Its protein is CASSLAGGNEQFF.

With respect to this clonotype: One end of the junction fails to match germline, which may point to a read error. The chain employs TRBV5-4 and TRBJ2-7; D possibly corresponds to TRBD1 (9 bases). This CDR3 contains 15 residues. Germline CDR1 reads SGHNT; CDR2 reads YYREEE (reference sequence). The DNA of the CDR3 is TGTACCAGCAGCCAAGGGACAGGGACTAGCTACGAGCAGTACTTC. Translation gives CTSSQGTGTSYEQYF.

Only one count was recorded for this clonotype. This could be a read error, since a much larger clone is one nucleotide away. This chain connects TRBV7-2 to TRBJ2-1, with D possibly matching TRBD1 (6 bases). The CDR3 contains 16 residues. V was trimmed by 3 bases and J by 7 bases, leaving 19 bases between them. CDR1 is SGHTA and CDR2 is FQGNSA in the germline V gene. The CDR3 region has the DNA TGTGCCAGCAGCTTTTGGCTGGGGGCTATTTGGAATGAGCAGTTCTTC. This sequence encodes CASSFWLGAIWNEQFF.

This clonotype is deemed large (0.1 to 1%). CDR3 sequence reads: CASSPPGQGVYEQFF. CDR3 nucleotides: TGTGCCAGCAGTCCACCGGGACAGGGGGTTTATGAGCAGTTCTTC. The V and J genes are TRBV28 and TRBJ2-1; TRBD1 matches at 11 bases. Trimming cost V 5 bases and J 8 bases; bases outside gene matches: 8. The CDR3 is made up of 15 amino acids. Per the germline V gene, CDR1 is MDHEN and CDR2 is SYDVKM.

The chain carries TRBV6-6 and TRBJ2-1; D assignment may be TRBD1 or TRBD2 (5 bases each). Looked up from germline, CDR1 is MNHNY and CDR2 is SVGAGI (reference sequence). Trimming took off 7 bases at V and 5 bases at J, with 21 bases between the two ends. The CDR3 has 16 amino acids. The CDR3 region is CASTLLDPRGDNEQFF. Here the CDR3 DNA reads TGTGCCAGCACCCTATTAGACCCCAGAGGGGACAATGAGCAGTTCTTC.

In regard to this clonotype: This could be a read error, since a much larger clone is one nucleotide away. The gene calls are TRBV7-3 and TRBJ1-1; D gene ambiguous. The CDR3 spans 13 residues. Per the germline V gene, CDR1 is SGHTA and CDR2 is FQGTGA. V was pared by 4 bases and J by 4 bases, with 10 bases between. The CDR3 DNA follows: TGTGCCAGCAGCTCAACCATGAGCACTGAAGCTTTCTTT. It encodes CASSSTMSTEAFF.

The table lists this clonotype with a few counts. The V gene is TRBV7-3, the J gene TRBJ2-3, with D hard to call. V was trimmed by 0 bases and J by 4 bases, leaving 8 bases between them. The CDR3 consists of 14 residues. In germline, CDR1 is SGHTA, CDR2 FQGTGA. CDR3 DNA: TGTGCCAGCAGCTTAACGCGGTGGGCAGATACGCAGTATTTT. It specifies CASSLTRWADTQYF.

This chain links TRBV7-6 with TRBJ2-3; 10 nucleotides line up with TRBD2. The CDR3 totals 14 residues. CDR1 and CDR2 from the germline V gene are SGHVS and FNYEAQ. The V gene end was trimmed by 2 bases and the J gene end by 4 bases; junction bases not matched to a gene: 0. In DNA, the CDR3 is TGTGCCAGCAGCTTACTAGCGGGGGCAGATACGCAGTATTTT. Translating gives CASSLLAGADTQYF.

This clonotype came up once. A read error may account for a junction end that differs from germline. J is TRBJ2-1 and V is TRBV7-3; D assignment may be TRBD1 or TRBD2 (6 bases each). Germline-derived CDR1 and CDR2 are SGHTA and FQGTGA. The CDR3 loop spans 13 amino acids. The CDR3 coding sequence is TGTGCCAGCAGCTTTAAGGGGGGTAATGAGCAGCCCTTC. Its protein product is CASSFKGGNEQPF. The full variable domain, rest sourced from reference TRBV7-3 and TRBJ2-1, is GAGVSQTPSNKVTEKGKYVELRCDPISGHTALYWYRQSLGQGPEFLIYFQGTGAADDSGLPNDRFFAVRPEGSVSTLKIQRTERGDSAVYLCASSFKGGNEQPFGPGTRLTVL.

This chain connects TRBV6-5 to TRBJ1-2, with 11 bases aligning to TRBD1. The V gene end was trimmed by 2 bases and the J gene end by 6 bases; junction bases not matched to a gene: 2. Per germline, CDR1 MNHEY and CDR2 SVGAGI. This CDR3 comprises 14 residues. The CDR3 DNA reads as TGTGCCAGCAGTTACGGACAGGGGGCGAATGGCTACACCTTC. It specifies CASSYGQGANGYTF.